This T cell receptor beta chain was sequenced in a study of T cells in Graves' hyperthyroidism and ophthalmopathy. Study details: Peripheral blood collection took place at initial diagnosis, before any treatment. Study-level points and caveats: The majority of expanded thyroid clonotypes above 0.001 also appeared in blood. Separating ophthalmopathy from stable hyperthyroidism was achieved by a 13 V-J model. Before onset, ophthalmopathy was predicted by the model a median roughly six months earlier.

As regards this clonotype: What it binds is not known.

The CDR3 totals 13 residues. Germline lookup yields CDR1 MDHEN and CDR2 SYDVKM. V shed 6 bases and J shed 8 bases, with 16 bases lying between them. RNA transcripts provided the source from which TCR beta CDR3 regions were amplified. First-round RT-PCR of the TCR CDR3 relied on the HTBI primer set. From the multiplex PCR reads, TCRdb called clonotypes with MiXCR, one entry per CDR3 protein. The data contain over 250,000 distinct CDR3 sequences, roughly 13% of them singletons. The sequencing input was blood. The receptor comes from a woman aged 40-49 years with Graves' ophthalmopathy. The chain links TRBV28 to TRBJ1-2; TRBD1 is a possible D gene (5 bases). The CDR3 loop reads CASSPGAFNGYTF. CDR3 nucleotide sequence: TGTGCCAGCAGCCCCGGGGCGTTCAACGGCTACACCTTC.